This passage covers 5 T cell receptor beta chains from one sample sequenced in a study of T-cell memory formation after mild COVID-19. TCRdb reprocessed the 5' RACE reads via MiXCR and lists one record per CDR3 protein. Of some 120,000 distinct CDR3 sequences in the sample, approximately 6.2% were seen once. Sequenced material: PBMCs or a T cell subset sorted from them (not recorded which). The receptors derive from an adult woman who had mild COVID-19 (a few samples of this study predate the infection). Cell type and time point are not known.

This clonotype has a count of ten or more. The V gene is TRBV5-6, the J gene TRBJ2-1; 7 positions agree with TRBD2. The CDR3 spans 15 residues. The germline V gene has CDR1 SGHDT and CDR2 YYEEEE. V lost 1 base to trimming and J lost 6 bases; unmatched junction nucleotides: 7. The CDR3 nucleotides are TGTGCCAGCAGCTTGCCCAGCGGGAATCGCAATGAGCAGTTCTTC. Translated: CASSLPSGNRNEQFF. Based on the CDR3 plus reference TRBV5-6 and TRBJ2-1, the full variable domain is DAGVTQSPTHLIKTRGQQVTLRCSPKSGHDTVSWYQQALGQGPQFIFQYYEEEERQRGNFPDRFSGHQFPNYSSELNVNALLLGDSALYLCASSLPSGNRNEQFFGPGTRLTVL.

This clonotype was picked up a small number of times. This sequence joins TRBV12-3 or TRBV12-4 and TRBJ1-2, with a possible D match to TRBD1 (6 bases). CDR3 size: 12 residues. The V end was cut by 5 bases, the J end by 8 bases, with 12 bases between. CDR3 nucleotides: TGTGCCAGCAGTATAGGAGGGGGAGGCTACACCTTC. Amino acids: CASSIGGGGYTF.

Only a few counts were recorded for this clonotype. V usage is TRBV7-3 and J usage is TRBJ2-7; D is possibly TRBD1 or TRBD2 (5 bases each). CDR1 is SGHTA, CDR2 FQGTGA, per germline. V lost 1 base, J lost 3 bases, and 19 bases lay in between. The CDR3 runs to 17 residues. The CDR3 region has the DNA TGTGCCAGCAGCTTAATTAATTTCGGGGACGGAATCTACGAGCAGTACTTC. This codes for CASSLINFGDGIYEQYF.

The sample holds many counts of this clonotype. The rearrangement joins TRBV7-3 to TRBJ2-2; D unresolved. The CDR3 is made up of 14 amino acids. Trimming removed 2 bases at V and 4 bases at J, with 8 bases between. The germline V gene encodes CDR1 SGHTA and CDR2 FQGTGA. CDR3: CASSLVRSTGELFF. The CDR3 region has the DNA TGTGCCAGCAGCTTAGTCCGGTCCACCGGGGAGCTGTTTTTT.

This clonotype was picked up a small number of times. The V and J genes are TRBV7-9 and TRBJ2-5; tentative D call: TRBD1 (5 bases). V dropped 3 bases and J dropped 0 bases, with 14 bases sitting between them. The CDR3 is 16 residues long. Germline CDR1 SEHNR, CDR2 FQNEAQ (reference sequence). CDR3 nucleotides: TGTGCCAGCAGCTTTCGTCAGGGCAGATACCAAGAGACCCAGTACTTC. It encodes CASSFRQGRYQETQYF.